The rows below give T cell receptor beta chains drawn from one sample of a study of CD8+ T cells in alopecia areata. Some clones are missing from TCRdb's copy, which holds only in-frame ones; the method was immunoSEQ multiplex PCR. The sample lists around 100,000 clones, about three fifths occurring once. The sequencing used CD8+ T cells sorted from blood, collected at week 24, from a patient treated with tofacitinib. All receptors derive from a human donor with alopecia areata. CDR3s include the opening cysteine and the closing phenylalanine or tryptophan. A D gene is named only where the DNA matches it firmly. The listing skips clone size in some rows; elsewhere it reads once, few, many or a size class.

d_gene	abundance	v_gene	j_gene	CDR3aa	CDR3nt
NA	NA	TRBV9	TRBJ2-1	CASSLRGQAGEQFF	TGTGCCAGCAGCCTACGAGGGCAGGCTGGTGAGCAGTTCTTC
NA	NA	TRBV6-6	TRBJ2-5	CASSRAEKQETQYF	TGTGCCAGCTCTCGGGCAGAGAAGCAAGAGACCCAGTACTTC
NA	NA	TRBV6-5	TRBJ2-7	CASSSSRDTQNYEQYF	TGTGCCAGCAGTTCAAGCCGGGACACCCAAAACTACGAGCAGTACTTC
NA	NA	TRBV15	TRBJ2-3	CATGGGQTSTDTQYF	TGTGCCACCGGAGGGGGCCAAACATCTACAGATACGCAGTATTTT
TRBD1	NA	TRBV4-1	TRBJ2-7	CASSLGTGGGEQYF	TGCGCCAGCAGCCTAGGGACAGGGGGAGGCGAGCAGTACTTC
TRBD1	NA	TRBV6-5	TRBJ1-1	CASSPSTGDTEAFF	TGTGCCAGCAGTCCCTCGACAGGGGACACTGAAGCTTTCTTT
TRBD1	NA	TRBV7-9	TRBJ1-4	CASSPDRPRQKLFF	TGTGCCAGCAGCCCGGACAGGCCTCGCCAAAAACTGTTTTTT
NA	once	TRBV5-6	TRBJ1-5	CASSLGVGGQPQHF	TGTGCCAGCAGCTTGGGAGTAGGTGGGCAGCCCCAGCATTTT
NA	NA	TRBV7-3	TRBJ2-3	CASSVLLGTDTQYF	TGTGCCAGCAGCGTCCTTCTGGGGACAGATACGCAGTATTTT
TRBD1	many	TRBV2	TRBJ2-7	CASSDLQGARGYEQYF	TGTGCCAGCAGTGACCTACAGGGGGCGCGGGGATACGAGCAGTACTTC
NA	few	TRBV10-3	TRBJ1-4	CAIGQGDEKLFF	TGTGCCATCGGCCAGGGAGATGAAAAACTGTTTTTT
NA	NA	TRBV5-6	TRBJ1-2	CASNIDGETYDGYTF	TGTGCCAGCAACATCGATGGGGAGACCTACGATGGCTACACCTTC
TRBD1	NA	TRBV2	TRBJ2-2	CASSVPGGALAGELFF	TGTGCCAGCAGCGTACCAGGGGGAGCCTTAGCCGGGGAGCTGTTTTTT
TRBD1	NA	TRBV29-1	TRBJ1-1	CSVGQANLEAFF	TGCAGCGTAGGACAGGCAAACCTTGAAGCTTTCTTT
NA	few	TRBV29-1	TRBJ2-1	CSVEDRKESSYNEQFF	TGCAGCGTTGAAGATCGGAAGGAAAGCTCCTACAATGAGCAGTTCTTC
TRBD2	few	TRBV6-5	TRBJ2-3	CASRIAGGPGDTQYF	TGTGCCAGCAGGATAGCGGGGGGGCCTGGAGATACGCAGTATTTT
NA	once	TRBV27	TRBJ1-2	CASSSNDRETLYGYTF	TGTGCCAGCAGTTCTAACGACAGAGAAACTCTCTATGGCTACACCTTC
NA	NA	TRBV9	TRBJ2-5	CASSDFTGGEETQYF	TGTGCCAGCAGCGATTTCACAGGGGGGGAAGAGACCCAGTACTTC
TRBD1	once	TRBV15	TRBJ1-6	CATSRDMAGGPPLHF	TGTGCCACCAGCAGAGATATGGCAGGGGGACCACCCCTCCACTTT
TRBD1	few	TRBV2	TRBJ2-7	CATGQATTYEQYF	TGTGCCACGGGACAGGCGACAACCTACGAGCAGTACTTC
TRBD1	few	TRBV9	TRBJ1-1	CASSPWDRENTEAFF	TGTGCCAGCAGCCCATGGGACAGGGAGAACACTGAAGCTTTCTTT
TRBD1	NA	TRBV4-3	TRBJ1-2	CASSSRTGRFGYTF	TGCGCCAGCAGCTCTCGGACAGGGAGATTTGGCTACACCTTC
NA	NA	TRBV10-1	TRBJ1-1	CASSLTRDTEAFF	TGCGCCAGCAGTCTTACACGGGACACTGAAGCTTTCTTT
NA	few	TRBV7-2	TRBJ2-7	CASTHPPWGPTIYYEQYF	TGTGCCAGCACTCATCCCCCATGGGGACCGACTATTTACTACGAGCAGTACTTC
NA	NA	TRBV11-2	TRBJ2-7	CASSLAPGAREQYF	TGTGCCAGCAGCTTAGCTCCGGGGGCGAGGGAGCAGTACTTC
NA	few	TRBV30	TRBJ2-7	CAWSDGQGYEQYF	TGTGCCTGGAGTGATGGCCAGGGCTACGAGCAGTACTTC
TRBD2	once	TRBV4-1	TRBJ2-7	CASLERGGLTYEQYF	TGCGCCAGCCTTGAACGGGGGGGCCTGACCTACGAGCAGTACTTC
NA	NA	TRBV5-1	TRBJ2-1	CASSLVAVSYNEQFF	TGCGCCAGCAGCTTGGTGGCTGTCTCCTACAATGAGCAGTTCTTC
NA	NA	TRBV9	TRBJ1-2	CASSVGLDYGYTF	TGTGCCAGCAGCGTAGGGTTGGACTATGGCTACACCTTC
NA	NA	TRBV5-1	TRBJ2-5	CASSLAGGSETQYF	TGCGCCAGCAGCTTGGCCGGGGGCTCGGAGACCCAGTACTTC
TRBD1	NA	TRBV7-8	TRBJ2-5	CASSLRQGEKETQYF	TGTGCCAGCAGCCTCCGACAGGGGGAGAAAGAGACCCAGTACTTC
NA	NA	TRBV5-6	TRBJ2-1	CASSPVPLGSNEQFF	TGTGCCAGCAGCCCTGTCCCCCTTGGAAGCAATGAGCAGTTCTTC
NA	NA	TRBV5-6	TRBJ2-7	CASSPRSSYEQYF	TGTGCCAGCAGCCCCAGGAGCTCCTACGAGCAGTACTTC